The 29 T cell receptor beta chains given below trace back to one sample, sequenced in a study of cytotoxic CD8 clonotypes in ibrutinib-treated CLL. Profiling relied on immunoSEQ multiplex PCR, and the TCRdb table lists in-frame clones only, not all of them. The table includes 100,000 to 150,000 clones, around 85% detected once. The sequenced sample was PBMCs, obtained after 24 months of ibrutinib treatment. Receptors originate from a human donor with chronic lymphocytic leukemia.

This chain joins TRBV21-1 and TRBJ2-1; TRBD1, the table's D call, lacks a check against the DNA. TRBV21-1 is deemed a pseudogene. The CDR3 covers 12 residues. CDR3 sequence reads: CASSKLALEQFF. The CDR3 bases are TGTGCCAGCAGCAAGCTGGCCCTCGAGCAGTTCTTC.

The rearrangement uses TRBV28 and TRBJ1-2, with TRBD1 identical over 8 bases. The trim removed 5 bases at V and 0 bases at J, leaving 8 bases unmatched. Germline V gene lookup returns CDR1 MDHEN and CDR2 SYDVKM. This CDR3 comprises 16 residues. The CDR3 nucleotides read TGTGCCAGCAGTCCGACCCAGGGGGCTGCTAACTATGGCTACACCTTC. Translated: CASSPTQGAANYGYTF.

The chain couples TRBV6-1 to TRBJ1-1; no definite D call. This CDR3 contains 14 residues. Per germline, CDR1 MNHNS and CDR2 SASEGT. The V end was cut by 6 bases, the J end by 5 bases, with 16 bases between. The DNA for the CDR3 is TGTGCCAGCAGCGCTGACCCCAAAGGGACTGAAGCTTTCTTT. This encodes CASSADPKGTEAFF.

Only one count was recorded for this clone. This chain connects TRBV25-1 to TRBJ1-2; 7 bases agree with TRBD1. Germline V gives CDR1 MGHDK, CDR2 SYGVNS. The CDR3 runs to 13 residues. Trimming removed 4 bases from V and 8 bases from J; junction bases left unmatched: 7. This chain's CDR3 is CASSGQGVEGYTF. CDR3 nucleotide sequence: TGTGCCAGCAGTGGCCAGGGGGTGGAGGGCTACACCTTC.

The chain is built from TRBV4-2 and TRBJ2-1; possible D gene TRBD1, 5 bases. Germline lookup yields CDR1 LGHNA and CDR2 YNFKEQ. Trimming shortened V by 0 bases and J by 6 bases, and 12 bases separated the two germline ends. This CDR3 has 15 residues. For the CDR3, the DNA is TGTGCCAGCAGCCAAGAAAGGGGATCGCCCAATGAGCAGTTCTTC. It translates to CASSQERGSPNEQFF.

This clone has just a few counts. The chain links TRBV2 to TRBJ1-6; a weak D match, TRBD1 (5 bases). The CDR3 has 14 amino acids. V was shortened by 6 bases and J by 4 bases, with 10 bases between the two germline ends. Germline V lookup: CDR1 SNHLY, CDR2 FYNNEI. The CDR3 nucleotides read TGTGCCAGCAGCCTACGACAGTATAATTCACCCCTCCACTTT. It is translated as CASSLRQYNSPLHF.

This clone occurred a few times. The J gene is TRBJ2-7, the V gene TRBV10-1; TRBD1 matches 9 bases. The germline CDR1 and CDR2 sequences are WNHNN and SYGVQD (reference sequence). There are 14 residues in the CDR3. The V and J ends lost 1 base and 4 bases, in that order; junction bases with no gene match: 2. The CDR3 DNA follows: TGCGCCAGCAGTGAGTTTGGACAGGGGTACGAGCAGTACTTC. Residues: CASSEFGQGYEQYF.

The chain has TRBV28 and TRBJ1-6, with a weak D call TRBD1 (5 bases). CDR3 size: 13 residues. Germline CDR1 is MDHEN and CDR2 is SYDVKM. The V end was cut by 6 bases, the J end by 10 bases, with 13 bases between. CDR3 sequence reads: CASRLRGASPLHF. The CDR3 nucleotides are TGTGCCAGCAGGTTGAGAGGGGCCTCACCCCTCCACTTT.

The chain recombines TRBV7-8 with TRBJ2-7, with 7 bases that match TRBD1. This CDR3 contains 15 residues. Germline V lookup: CDR1 SGHVS, CDR2 FQNEAQ. V gave up 5 bases and J gave up 2 bases; unmatched junction bases: 9. The CDR3 nucleotides are TGTGCCAGCAGCGACTCCCCGGGACAGCCCTACGAGCAGTACTTC. This codes for CASSDSPGQPYEQYF.

The table lists this clone with a few counts. This sequence joins TRBV11-2 and TRBJ2-5; 10 bases are a match to TRBD2. Germline CDR1 SGHAT, CDR2 FQNNGV. V trimming: 1 base; J trimming: 5 bases; junction bases outside the gene matches: 10. The CDR3 covers 17 residues. CDR3 in amino acids: CASSLGSSGGAYETQYF. In DNA form, the CDR3 reads TGTGCCAGCAGCTTAGGTTCCAGCGGGGGGGCGTATGAGACCCAGTACTTC.

This clone has just a few counts. V and J are TRBV5-1 and TRBJ1-1; D is unresolved. V dropped 5 bases and J dropped 0 bases, with 17 bases sitting between them. The germline V gene has CDR1 SGHRS and CDR2 YFSETQ. The CDR3 is made up of 16 amino acids. CDR3 in amino acids: CASSHSSRAMNTEAFF. The CDR3 DNA is TGCGCCAGCAGTCACAGCTCCAGAGCCATGAACACTGAAGCTTTCTTT.

V and J are TRBV7-8 and TRBJ1-1; tentatively, D is TRBD1 (5 bases). V lost 5 bases and J lost 4, with 14 bases in between. Looked up from germline, CDR1 is SGHVS and CDR2 is FQNEAQ. The CDR3 sequence is 14 residues long. The CDR3 is CASSPGTASTEAFF. The DNA for the CDR3 is TGTGCCAGCAGCCCCGGGACCGCGAGCACTGAAGCTTTCTTT.

The chain carries TRBV28 and TRBJ2-7; the match to TRBD2 covers 7 bases. V was pared by 4 bases and J by 5 bases, with 8 bases of the junction left unmatched. This CDR3 comprises 14 residues. Per the germline V gene, CDR1 is MDHEN and CDR2 is SYDVKM. CDR3 in amino acids: CASSSGGSSNEQYF. Written as DNA, the CDR3 is TGTGCCAGCAGTTCAGGCGGGAGTAGTAACGAGCAGTACTTC. The complete variable domain, with remaining parts taken from reference TRBV28 and TRBJ2-7, reads DVKVTQSSRYLVKRTGEKVFLECVQDMDHENMFWYRQDPGLGLRLIYFSYDVKMKEKGDIPEGYSVSREKKERFSLILESASTNQTSMYLCASSSGGSSNEQYFGPGTRLTVT.

The chain joins TRBV7-2 to TRBJ1-5; D remains ambiguous. V was trimmed by 0 bases and J by 0 bases, leaving 12 bases between them. CDR1 is SGHTA and CDR2 is FQGNSA in the germline V gene. CDR3 size: 17 residues. The CDR3 DNA sequence: TGTGCCAGCAGCTTAGCGGCAGCTTCCTATAGCAATCAGCCCCAGCATTTT. Residues: CASSLAAASYSNQPQHF.

The chain employs TRBV7-2 and TRBJ2-1, with unresolved D. The CDR3 sequence is 13 residues long. CDR1 is SGHTA and CDR2 is FQGNSA in the germline V gene. Trimming removed 0 bases at V and 5 bases at J, with 5 bases between. The CDR3 nucleotides are TGTGCCAGCAGCTTAGCGCGAAACAATGAGCAGTTCTTC. It codes for CASSLARNNEQFF.

The chain couples TRBV5-5 to TRBJ2-7, with D tentatively TRBD2 (6 bases). There are 14 residues in the CDR3. Germline loops: CDR1 SGHKS, CDR2 YYEKEE (reference sequence). V was shortened by 0 bases and J by 6 bases, with 13 bases between the two germline ends. CDR3 region: CASSLGSGGLEQYF. The CDR3 DNA is TGTGCCAGCAGCTTGGGTTCCGGAGGGCTCGAGCAGTACTTC.

This chain joins TRBV4-3 and TRBJ2-2; possibly TRBD1 or TRBD2 for D (7 bases each). Looked up from germline, CDR1 is LGHNA and CDR2 is YSLEER. The CDR3 consists of 15 residues. V shed 4 bases and J shed 6 bases, with 15 bases lying between them. CDR3 residues: CASSREGALAGELFF. Written as DNA, the CDR3 is TGCGCCAGCAGCCGGGAGGGGGCCCTGGCCGGGGAGCTGTTTTTT.

This chain joins TRBV28 and TRBJ2-7; D is unclear. There are 13 residues in the CDR3. The V gene lost 7 bases and the J gene lost 3 bases, with 13 bases spanning the gap. Germline assignment: CDR1 MDHEN and CDR2 SYDVKM. CDR3 region: CASKGWVNYEQYF. The CDR3 DNA sequence: TGTGCCAGCAAGGGATGGGTCAACTACGAGCAGTACTTC.

The chain carries TRBV5-1 and TRBJ1-4; possibly TRBD1 for D (5 bases). The germline V and J ends were trimmed by 0 bases and 5 bases, with 14 bases remaining between them. The V gene's germline CDR1 is SGHRS and CDR2 YFSETQ. The CDR3 runs to 16 residues. CDR3 amino acids: CASSLAVLQGNEKLFF. In nucleotides, the CDR3 is TGCGCCAGCAGCTTGGCCGTGTTGCAGGGCAATGAAAAACTGTTTTTT. Drawing the rest from reference TRBV5-1 and TRBJ1-4, the complete variable domain is KAGVTQTPRYLIKTRGQQVTLSCSPISGHRSVSWYQQTPGQGLQFLFEYFSETQRNKGNFPGRFSGRQFSNSRSEMNVSTLELGDSALYLCASSLAVLQGNEKLFFGSGTQLSVL.

The genes are TRBV13 and TRBJ1-2; TRBD1 agrees at 9 bases. V trimming: 3 bases; J trimming: 1 base; junction bases outside the gene matches: 3. CDR3 size: 15 residues. Per germline, CDR1 PRHDT and CDR2 FYEKMQ (reference sequence). DNA for the CDR3: TGTGCCAGCAGCTTTGGGACAGGGATTAACTATGGCTACACCTTC. Translating it yields CASSFGTGINYGYTF.

This sequence joins TRBV28 and TRBJ1-3; D uncertain. V lost 7 bases and J 0 bases, leaving 4 bases between the germline ends. This CDR3 comprises 12 residues. Germline V CDR1 and CDR2: MDHEN, SYDVKM. CDR3 in amino acids: CASTTSGNTIYF. The CDR3 DNA is TGTGCCAGCACAACCTCTGGAAACACCATATATTTT. The whole variable domain, remainder taken from reference TRBV28 and TRBJ1-3, is DVKVTQSSRYLVKRTGEKVFLECVQDMDHENMFWYRQDPGLGLRLIYFSYDVKMKEKGDIPEGYSVSREKKERFSLILESASTNQTSMYLCASTTSGNTIYFGEGSWLTVV.

This clone was seen only a few times. The J gene is TRBJ2-3, the V gene TRBV9; D not certain. This CDR3 region has 12 residues. V was pared by 0 bases and J by 4 bases, with 3 bases between. Germline V gene data show CDR1 as SGDLS and CDR2 as YYNGEE. The CDR3 reads CASSVGADTQYF. The CDR3 DNA reads as TGTGCCAGCAGCGTAGGAGCAGATACGCAGTATTTT. The full variable domain, completed using reference TRBV9 and TRBJ2-3, is DSGVTQTPKHLITATGQRVTLRCSPRSGDLSVYWYQQSLDQGLQFLIQYYNGEERAKGNILERFSAQQFPDLHSELNLSSLELGDSALYFCASSVGADTQYFGPGTRLTVL.

The chain combines TRBV10-3 with TRBJ2-2; the match to TRBD1 covers 9 bases. The CDR3 sequence is 16 residues long. Germline CDR1 reads ENHRY; CDR2 reads SYGVKD. The trim removed 6 bases at V and 2 bases at J, leaving 7 bases unmatched. The CDR3 is CAIRRGDRANTGELFF. The CDR3 bases are TGTGCCATCAGGAGGGGGGACAGGGCAAACACCGGGGAGCTGTTTTTT.

This chain connects TRBV7-3 to TRBJ2-3; TRBD1 agrees at 9 bases. Germline lookup yields CDR1 SGHTA and CDR2 FQGTGA. The CDR3 is 14 residues long. V lost 11 bases and J lost 0; bases outside the gene matches: 6. CDR3 region: CASGTGHSTDTQYF. The CDR3 coding sequence is TGTGCCTCTGGGACAGGGCATAGCACAGATACGCAGTATTTT.

This chain links TRBV4-3 with TRBJ2-3; D tentatively reads TRBD1 or TRBD2 (5 bases each). Germline CDR1 reads LGHNA; CDR2 reads YSLEER. The CDR3 is 16 residues long. The V end was cut by 0 bases, the J end by 1 base, with 11 bases between. This chain's CDR3 is CASSQDLTAGTDTQYF. The DNA for the CDR3 is TGCGCCAGCAGCCAAGATCTGACAGCGGGCACAGATACGCAGTATTTT.

The rearrangement uses TRBV5-4 and TRBJ1-4; D possibly corresponds to TRBD1 (5 bases). The ends were cut back, 5 bases at V and 8 bases at J, with 16 bases in the middle. CDR1 SGHNT and CDR2 YYREEE come from the germline V gene (reference sequence). The CDR3 contains 14 residues. The CDR3 region is CASRQPGPGEKLFF. DNA for the CDR3: TGTGCCAGCAGACAGCCGGGGCCTGGAGAAAAACTGTTTTTT.

This clone was detected only once. The J gene is TRBJ2-5, the V gene TRBV6-1; D perhaps matches TRBD2 (6 bases). The CDR3 has 15 amino acids. V lost 7 bases and J lost 2, with 17 bases in between. The germline CDR1 and CDR2 sequences are MNHNS and SASEGT. CDR3 sequence (DNA): TGTGCCAGCAAAGGCGGCGGGACGGAGCAAGAGACCCAGTACTTC. Protein: CASKGGGTEQETQYF.

This chain links TRBV2 with TRBJ2-5; D possibly corresponds to TRBD2 (5 bases). There are 14 residues in the CDR3. Germline assignment: CDR1 SNHLY and CDR2 FYNNEI. V lost 6 bases, J lost 6 bases, and 17 bases lay in between. For the CDR3, the DNA is TGTGCCAGCAGCTACCTACTAGAGGGCCAGACCCAGTACTTC. The encoded protein is CASSYLLEGQTQYF.

V and J are TRBV28 and TRBJ2-7; the D is unclear. The CDR3 is 12 residues long. The V end was cut by 3 bases, the J end by 3 bases, with 6 bases between. Per the germline V gene, CDR1 is MDHEN and CDR2 is SYDVKM. CDR3 sequence: CASSFGYYEQYF. CDR3 in DNA: TGTGCCAGCAGTTTCGGGTACTACGAGCAGTACTTC.